Listed below are T cell receptor beta chains from one sample, sequenced in a study of cytomegalovirus exposure and HLA in healthy donors. Method: immunoSEQ multiplex PCR; TCRdb's copy keeps in-frame clones and lacks some. The data show about 130,000 clones, about 81% seen once. Sequences were obtained from PBMCs. These receptors were obtained from a woman in her twenties or thirties in good health and CMV-seronegative. CDR3s include the opening cysteine and the closing phenylalanine or tryptophan. The D gene is left open where the match is weak. A clone size is listed for some rows: how often the clone was seen (once, few, many), or a class if it is expanded.

TRBD1	TRBV25-1	TRBJ1-2	NA	14	CASSSTGRNYGYTF	TGTGCCAGCAGCTCGACAGGGCGTAACTATGGCTACACCTTC
TRBD2	TRBV7-9	TRBJ2-7	NA	15	CSSSFNRTSAHEQYF	TGTTCCAGCAGCTTCAACCGGACTAGCGCACACGAGCAGTACTTC
TRBD2	TRBV9	TRBJ2-1	NA	17	CASSGETGGYSYNEQFF	TGTGCCAGCAGCGGGGAGACCGGGGGGTACTCCTACAATGAGCAGTTCTTC
TRBD1	TRBV18	TRBJ1-2	NA	14	CASSPMDRNYGYTF	TGTGCCAGCTCACCCATGGACAGGAACTATGGCTACACCTTC
TRBD1	TRBV6-1	TRBJ1-5	NA	14	CASSTGGGNQPQHF	TGTGCCAGCAGTACAGGGGGAGGCAATCAGCCCCAGCATTTT
TRBD2	TRBV2	TRBJ2-2	NA	15	CASTVGGANTGELFF	TGTGCCAGCACCGTGGGGGGGGCGAACACCGGGGAGCTGTTTTTT
NA	TRBV21-1	TRBJ2-7	NA	15	CASSWEGQGGYEQYF	TGTGCCAGCAGCTGGGAGGGACAGGGGGGATACGAGCAGTACTTC
TRBD2	TRBV6-1	TRBJ2-1	NA	15	CASSELADSYNEQFF	TGTGCCAGCAGTGAACTAGCGGACTCCTACAATGAGCAGTTCTTC
NA	TRBV7-9	TRBJ2-1	NA	15	CASSPRRDSYNEQFF	TGTGCCAGCAGCCCCAGGCGGGATTCCTACAATGAGCAGTTCTTC
NA	TRBV5-1	TRBJ2-2	few	16	CASSLGGTTNTGELFF	TGCGCCAGCAGCTTGGGAGGCACTACGAACACCGGGGAGCTGTTTTTT
NA	TRBV5-4	TRBJ2-3	NA	12	CASSLSTDTQYF	TGTGCCAGCAGCCTAAGCACAGATACGCAGTATTTT
TRBD2	TRBV6-5	TRBJ2-7	NA	15	CASSKPGTSVYEQYF	TGTGCCAGCAGTAAACCCGGAACTAGCGTCTACGAGCAGTACTTC
TRBD2	TRBV7-9	TRBJ2-5	NA	16	CASSEHLLAGAETQYF	TGTGCCAGCAGCGAACACCTTCTAGCGGGGGCTGAGACCCAGTACTTC
TRBD2	TRBV5-1	TRBJ2-3	NA	16	CASSLMVAGDTDTQYF	TGCGCCAGCAGCTTGATGGTAGCGGGGGACACAGATACGCAGTATTTT
TRBD1	TRBV6-1	TRBJ1-1	NA	15	CASSWDSKMNTEAFF	TGTGCCAGCAGCTGGGACAGCAAAATGAACACTGAAGCTTTCTTT
TRBD2	TRBV11-2	TRBJ2-5	NA	17	CASSAPGLAGGQETQYF	TGTGCCAGCAGCGCCCCGGGACTAGCGGGCGGTCAAGAGACCCAGTACTTC
TRBD1	TRBV9	TRBJ2-7	NA	14	CASSSRDRNYEQYF	TGTGCCAGCAGCAGCCGGGACAGAAACTACGAGCAGTACTTC
TRBD2	TRBV6-5	TRBJ2-7	NA	15	CASSYSGGWGSEQYF	TGTGCCAGCAGTTACTCGGGGGGGTGGGGGTCCGAGCAGTACTTC
NA	TRBV7-8	TRBJ1-2	few	17	CASSLLRGAPPPYGYTF	TGTGCCAGCAGCTTGTTACGGGGGGCGCCCCCCCCCTATGGCTACACCTTC
NA	TRBV18	TRBJ2-7	NA	13	CASSPGHSNEQYF	TGTGCCAGCTCCCCGGGACATTCGAACGAGCAGTACTTC
TRBD2	TRBV4-2	TRBJ2-6	NA	19	CASSLRTSGSDSGANVLTF	TGTGCCAGCAGCTTACGGACTAGCGGGAGCGACTCTGGGGCCAACGTCCTGACTTTC
NA	TRBV7-6	TRBJ1-4	NA	14	CASSLPGGREKLFF	TGTGCCAGCAGCTTACCGGGTGGTCGTGAAAAACTGTTTTTT
NA	TRBV5-8	TRBJ1-5	NA	14	CASSLRSGGQPQHF	TGTGCCAGCAGCTTGAGGTCAGGAGGTCAGCCCCAGCATTTT
NA	TRBV7-8	TRBJ2-7	NA	18	CVSGLRFGGGVSSYEQYF	TGTGTTTCAGGGCTTAGGTTTGGCGGCGGGGTGTCCTCCTACGAGCAGTACTTC
NA	TRBV19	TRBJ1-5	NA	16	CASSIGGGLSNQPQHF	TGTGCCAGTAGTATTGGGGGGGGCCTGAGCAATCAGCCCCAGCATTTT
NA	TRBV4-1	TRBJ1-4	few	14	CASSQARGSEKLFF	TGCGCCAGCAGCCAAGCCCGGGGGAGTGAAAAACTGTTTTTT
TRBD1	TRBV2	TRBJ1-2	few	13	CASSRDSTYGYTF	TGTGCCAGCAGTCGGGACAGCACTTATGGCTACACCTTC
NA	TRBV6-1	TRBJ1-5	NA	18	CASSDPSDSNFSNQPQHF	TGTGCCAGCAGTGACCCCTCGGACAGCAACTTTAGCAATCAGCCCCAGCATTTT
NA	TRBV2	TRBJ2-1	few	15	CASSEAPGSGHEQFF	TGTGCCAGCAGTGAAGCGCCAGGTAGCGGACATGAGCAGTTCTTC
TRBD1	TRBV5-1	TRBJ2-7	NA	16	CASSGTTGTGLYEQYF	TGCGCCAGCAGCGGGACAACCGGGACAGGGTTATACGAGCAGTACTTC
NA	TRBV19	TRBJ2-1	NA	15	CASSMDTMSYNEQFF	TGTGCCAGTAGTATGGATACTATGTCCTACAATGAGCAGTTCTTC
TRBD2	TRBV6-5	TRBJ2-1	NA	15	CASSKLAGGNNEQFF	TGTGCCAGCAGCAAACTAGCGGGAGGGAACAATGAGCAGTTCTTC
TRBD2	TRBV11-3	TRBJ2-7	NA	16	CASSPGLAGRAYEQYF	TGTGCCAGCAGCCCGGGACTAGCGGGACGCGCCTACGAGCAGTACTTC
NA	TRBV7-8	TRBJ2-7	few	16	CASSLGPGTLVYEQYF	TGTGCCAGCAGCTTAGGCCCCGGGACATTAGTCTACGAGCAGTACTTC
NA	TRBV6-5	TRBJ2-5	once	13	CASRQLIRETQYF	TGTGCCAGCAGACAGTTAATACGGGAGACCCAGTACTTC
NA	TRBV5-6	TRBJ1-2	once	12	CASSLGLNGYTF	TGTGCCAGCAGCTTGGGACTGAATGGCTACACCTTC
NA	TRBV4-3	TRBJ2-7	once	16	CASSQDLARVSDEQYF	TGCGCCAGCAGCCAAGATCTGGCGAGGGTATCCGACGAGCAGTACTTC
NA	TRBV7-9	TRBJ1-3	NA	15	CASSSAGLSGNTIYF	TGTGCCAGCAGCTCGGCAGGGCTTTCTGGAAACACCATATATTTT
TRBD2	TRBV4-2	TRBJ2-4	NA	18	CASSTGLAGVDSKNIQYF	TGTGCCAGCAGTACCGGACTAGCGGGAGTAGACTCCAAAAACATTCAGTACTTC
TRBD2	TRBV7-9	TRBJ2-7	NA	13	CASSPSGTYEQYF	TGTGCCAGCAGTCCTAGCGGGACCTACGAGCAGTACTTC
NA	TRBV5-6	TRBJ2-3	few	13	CASSFSNTDTQYF	TGTGCCAGCAGCTTTAGTAACACAGATACGCAGTATTTT
NA	TRBV6-6	TRBJ2-7	once	12	CASSYSREEQYF	TGTGCCAGCAGTTACTCGAGAGAAGAGCAGTACTTC
TRBD2	TRBV15	TRBJ2-4	NA	16	CATSRDRGGSKNIQYF	TGTGCCACCAGCAGAGATCGGGGGGGTTCCAAAAACATTCAGTACTTC
TRBD1	TRBV7-9	TRBJ2-4	NA	14	CASSLTGGAYIQYF	TGTGCCAGCAGCTTGACAGGGGGCGCATACATTCAGTACTTC
NA	TRBV19	TRBJ2-3	NA	15	CASSIVGGPGDTQYF	TGTGCCAGTAGTATAGTCGGCGGCCCCGGGGATACGCAGTATTTT
TRBD2	TRBV5-1	TRBJ2-1	NA	15	CASSLGLAGGAEQFF	TGCGCCAGCAGCTTGGGATTAGCGGGAGGGGCTGAGCAGTTCTTC
NA	TRBV7-2	TRBJ1-4	NA	15	CASSAQGTTNEKLLF	TGTGCCAGCAGCGCTCAGGGGACAACTAATGAAAAACTGCTTTTT
TRBD2	TRBV11-2	TRBJ2-3	NA	17	CASSSRILAGITDTQYF	TGTGCCAGCAGCTCCCGAATCCTAGCGGGGATCACAGATACGCAGTATTTT
TRBD1	TRBV6-5	TRBJ2-7	NA	14	CASSTLTGPYEQYF	TGTGCCAGCAGTACCTTGACAGGGCCCTACGAGCAGTACTTC